The clone carrying this T cell receptor beta chain has only one observation. Its antigen is undetermined. Produced via immunoSEQ multiplex PCR; TCRdb's table is partial and in-frame only. This table holds 150,000 to 200,000 clones, under 95% found once. The data were obtained in a study of T cell responses to AZD1222 COVID-19 vaccine. Findings and limits, study-wide: Among spike-specific TCRs, nearly half reportedly target unmutated variant regions.

Germline CDR1 and CDR2: SGHRS and YFSETQ. CDR3 length: 14 residues. V was clipped by 4 bases and J by 3 bases; unmatched bases: 4. The receptor was isolated from an adult in good health. The rearrangement joins TRBV5-1 to TRBJ2-7; 10 positions match TRBD1. The material sequenced was peripheral blood, taken on day 0 of AZD1222 vaccination. As DNA, the CDR3 is TGCGCCAGCAGCATCGGGACAGGGGACTACGAGCAGTACTTC. It translates to CASSIGTGDYEQYF. The variable domain in full, with the rest retrieved from reference TRBV5-1 and TRBJ2-7, is KAGVTQTPRYLIKTRGQQVTLSCSPISGHRSVSWYQQTPGQGLQFLFEYFSETQRNKGNFPGRFSGRQFSNSRSEMNVSTLELGDSALYLCASSIGTGDYEQYFGPGTRLTVT.